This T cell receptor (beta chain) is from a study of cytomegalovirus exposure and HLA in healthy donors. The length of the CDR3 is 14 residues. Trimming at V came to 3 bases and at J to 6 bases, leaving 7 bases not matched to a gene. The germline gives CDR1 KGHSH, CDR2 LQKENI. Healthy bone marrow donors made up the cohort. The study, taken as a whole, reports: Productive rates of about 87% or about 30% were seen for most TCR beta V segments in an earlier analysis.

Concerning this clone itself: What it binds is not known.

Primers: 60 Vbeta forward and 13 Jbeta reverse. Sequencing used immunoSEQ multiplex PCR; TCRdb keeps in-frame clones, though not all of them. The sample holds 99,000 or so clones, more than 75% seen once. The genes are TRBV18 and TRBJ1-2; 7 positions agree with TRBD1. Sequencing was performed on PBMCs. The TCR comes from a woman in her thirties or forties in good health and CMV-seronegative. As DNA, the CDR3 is TGTGCCAGCTCACCGGGACAGAGCACGAATGGCTACACCTTC. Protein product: CASSPGQSTNGYTF.